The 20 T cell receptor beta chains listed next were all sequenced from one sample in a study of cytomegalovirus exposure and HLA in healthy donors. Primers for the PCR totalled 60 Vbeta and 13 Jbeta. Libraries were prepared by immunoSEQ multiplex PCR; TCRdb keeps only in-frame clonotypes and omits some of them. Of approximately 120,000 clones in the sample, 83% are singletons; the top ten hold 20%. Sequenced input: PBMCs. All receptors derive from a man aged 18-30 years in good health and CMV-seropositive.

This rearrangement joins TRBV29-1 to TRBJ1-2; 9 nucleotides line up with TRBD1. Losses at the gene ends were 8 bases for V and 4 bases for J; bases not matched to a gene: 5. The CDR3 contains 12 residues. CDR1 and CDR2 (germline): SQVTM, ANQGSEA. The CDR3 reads CSLWTGAYGYTF. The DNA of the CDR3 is TGCAGCCTCTGGACAGGGGCCTATGGCTACACCTTC.

The CDR3 sequence is CASTPLGQSSYEQYF. CDR3 DNA sequence: TGTGCCAGCACGCCTCTGGGCCAAAGCTCCTACGAGCAGTACTTC. This sequence joins TRBV6-6 and TRBJ2-7; D not resolved. Germline V gene sequence: CDR1 MNHNY, CDR2 SVGAGI (reference sequence). Trimming removed 7 bases at V and 0 bases at J, with 16 bases between. The CDR3 totals 15 residues.

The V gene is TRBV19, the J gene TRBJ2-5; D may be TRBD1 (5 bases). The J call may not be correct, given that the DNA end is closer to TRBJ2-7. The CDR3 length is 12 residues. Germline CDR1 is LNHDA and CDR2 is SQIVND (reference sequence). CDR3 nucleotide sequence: TGTGCCAGTAGCCAGGGTATCAACGAGCAGTACTTC. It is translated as CASSQGINEQYF.

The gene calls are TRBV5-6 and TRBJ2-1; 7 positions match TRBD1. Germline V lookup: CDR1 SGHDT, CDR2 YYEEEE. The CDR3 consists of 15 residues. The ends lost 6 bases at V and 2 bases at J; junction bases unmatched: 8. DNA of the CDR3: TGTGCCAGCATTAGGTTCGGGACAGCCTACAATGAGCAGTTCTTC. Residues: CASIRFGTAYNEQFF.

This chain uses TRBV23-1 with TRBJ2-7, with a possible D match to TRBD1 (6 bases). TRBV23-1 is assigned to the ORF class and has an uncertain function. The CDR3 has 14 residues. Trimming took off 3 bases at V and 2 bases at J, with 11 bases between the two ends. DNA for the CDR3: TGCGCCAGCAGTCACAGGGACATCCCCTACGAGCAGTACTTC. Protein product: CASSHRDIPYEQYF.

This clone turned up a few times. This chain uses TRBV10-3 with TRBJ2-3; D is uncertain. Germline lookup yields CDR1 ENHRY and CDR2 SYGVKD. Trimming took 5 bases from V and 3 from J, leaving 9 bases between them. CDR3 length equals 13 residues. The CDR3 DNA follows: TGTGCCATCAGTTACACAGTTACAGATACGCAGTATTTT. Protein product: CAISYTVTDTQYF.

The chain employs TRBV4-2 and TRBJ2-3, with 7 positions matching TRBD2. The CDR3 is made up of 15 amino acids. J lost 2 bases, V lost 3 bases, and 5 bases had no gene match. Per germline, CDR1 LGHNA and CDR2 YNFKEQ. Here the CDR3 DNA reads TGTGCCAGCAGCCAGTGGGGGGGGACCACAGATACGCAGTATTTT. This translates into CASSQWGGTTDTQYF.

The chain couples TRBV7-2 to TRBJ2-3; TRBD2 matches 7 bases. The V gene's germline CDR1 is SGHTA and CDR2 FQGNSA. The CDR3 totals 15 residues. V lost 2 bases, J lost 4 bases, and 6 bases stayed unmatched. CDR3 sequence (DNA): TGTGCCAGCAGCTTACGAGCTAGCGGACCAGATACGCAGTATTTT. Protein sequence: CASSLRASGPDTQYF. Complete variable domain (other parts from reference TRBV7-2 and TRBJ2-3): GAGVSQSPSNKVTEKGKDVELRCDPISGHTALYWYRQSLGQGLEFLIYFQGNSAPDKSGLPSDRFSAERTGGSVSTLTIQRTQQEDSAVYLCASSLRASGPDTQYFGPGTRLTVL.

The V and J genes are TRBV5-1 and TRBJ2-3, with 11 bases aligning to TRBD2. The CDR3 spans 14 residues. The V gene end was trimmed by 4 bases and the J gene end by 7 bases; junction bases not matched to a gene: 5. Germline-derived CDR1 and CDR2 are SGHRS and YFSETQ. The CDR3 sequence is CASSPSGGPHTQYF. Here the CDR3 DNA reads TGCGCCAGCAGCCCTAGCGGGGGGCCACATACGCAGTATTTT.

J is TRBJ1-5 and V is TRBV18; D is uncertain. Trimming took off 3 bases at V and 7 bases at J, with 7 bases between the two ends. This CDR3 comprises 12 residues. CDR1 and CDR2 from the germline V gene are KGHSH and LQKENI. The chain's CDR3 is CASSPGEQPQHF. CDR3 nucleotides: TGTGCCAGCTCACCCGGAGAACAGCCCCAGCATTTT. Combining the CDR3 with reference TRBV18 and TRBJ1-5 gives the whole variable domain NAGVMQNPRHLVRRRGQEARLRCSPMKGHSHVYWYRQLPEEGLKFMVYLQKENIIDESGMPKERFSAEFPKEGPSILRIQQVVRGDSAAYFCASSPGEQPQHFGDGTRLSIL.

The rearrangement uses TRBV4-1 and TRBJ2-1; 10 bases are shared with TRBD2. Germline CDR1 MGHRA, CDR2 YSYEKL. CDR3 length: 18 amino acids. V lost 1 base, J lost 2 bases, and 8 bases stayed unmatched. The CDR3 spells CASSQGPQRGGPYNEQFF. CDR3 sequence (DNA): TGCGCCAGCAGCCAAGGCCCTCAGCGGGGGGGCCCCTACAATGAGCAGTTCTTC.

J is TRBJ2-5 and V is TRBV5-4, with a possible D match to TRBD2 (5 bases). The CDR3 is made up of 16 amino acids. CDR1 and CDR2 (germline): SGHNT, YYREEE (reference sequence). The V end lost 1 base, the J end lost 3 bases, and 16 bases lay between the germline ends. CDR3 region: CASSLQGGGYEETQYF. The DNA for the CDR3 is TGTGCCAGCAGCTTGCAAGGCGGCGGGTACGAAGAGACCCAGTACTTC.

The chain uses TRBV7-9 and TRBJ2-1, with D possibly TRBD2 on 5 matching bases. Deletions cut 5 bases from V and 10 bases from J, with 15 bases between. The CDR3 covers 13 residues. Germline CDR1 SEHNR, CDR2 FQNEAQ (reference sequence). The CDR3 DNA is TGTGCCAGCAGCCCCGACGCTAGCCGGGAGCAGTTCTTC. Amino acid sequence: CASSPDASREQFF.

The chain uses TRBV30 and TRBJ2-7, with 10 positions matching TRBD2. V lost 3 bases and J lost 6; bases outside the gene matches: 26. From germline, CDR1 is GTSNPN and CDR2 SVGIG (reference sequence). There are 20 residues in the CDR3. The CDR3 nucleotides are TGTGCCTGGAGCCCCGGGGGCCTGGGACTAGCGTCCAACCCGGGCGGCGAGCAGTACTTC. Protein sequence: CAWSPGGLGLASNPGGEQYF.

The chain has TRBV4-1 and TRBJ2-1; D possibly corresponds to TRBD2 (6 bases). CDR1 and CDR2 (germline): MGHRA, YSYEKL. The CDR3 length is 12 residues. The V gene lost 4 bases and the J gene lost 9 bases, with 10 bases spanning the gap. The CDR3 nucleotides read TGCGCCAGCAGCCCGGGGGTCACTGAGCAGTTCTTC. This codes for CASSPGVTEQFF.

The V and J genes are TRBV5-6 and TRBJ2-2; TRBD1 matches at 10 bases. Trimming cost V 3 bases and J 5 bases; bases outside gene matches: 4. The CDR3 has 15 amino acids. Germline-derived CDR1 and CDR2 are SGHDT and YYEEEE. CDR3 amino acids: CASSWGTGVTGELFF. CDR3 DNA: TGTGCCAGCAGCTGGGGGACAGGGGTAACCGGGGAGCTGTTTTTT.

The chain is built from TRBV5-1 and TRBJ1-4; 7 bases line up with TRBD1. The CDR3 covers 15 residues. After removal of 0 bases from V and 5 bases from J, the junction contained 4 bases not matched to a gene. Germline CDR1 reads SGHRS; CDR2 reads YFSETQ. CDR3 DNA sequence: TGCGCCAGCAGCTTGGACAGGGGATCGAATGAAAAACTGTTTTTT. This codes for CASSLDRGSNEKLFF.

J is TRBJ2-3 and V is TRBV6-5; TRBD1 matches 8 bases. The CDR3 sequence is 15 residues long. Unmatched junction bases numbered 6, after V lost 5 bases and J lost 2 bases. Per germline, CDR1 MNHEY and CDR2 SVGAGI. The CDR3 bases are TGTGCCAGCAGTGCGGCACAGGGGGTCACAGATACGCAGTATTTT. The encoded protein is CASSAAQGVTDTQYF.

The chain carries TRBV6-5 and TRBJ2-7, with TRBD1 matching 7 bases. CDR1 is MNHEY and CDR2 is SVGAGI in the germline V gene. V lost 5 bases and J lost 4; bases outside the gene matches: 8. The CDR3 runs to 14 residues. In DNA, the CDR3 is TGTGCCAGCAGTCTCCGGGACAGATCGTACGAGCAGTACTTC. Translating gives CASSLRDRSYEQYF.

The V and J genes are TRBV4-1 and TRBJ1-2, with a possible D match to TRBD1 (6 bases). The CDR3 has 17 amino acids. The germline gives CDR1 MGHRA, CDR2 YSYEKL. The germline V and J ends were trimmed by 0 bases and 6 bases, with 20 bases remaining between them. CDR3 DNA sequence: TGCGCCAGCAGCCAAGACGGGACCCCAGGGGCTTATCATGGCTACACCTTC. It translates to CASSQDGTPGAYHGYTF.